These 21 T cell receptor beta chains were all obtained from the same sample, sequenced in a study of neurological immune-mediated disorders. As to time point: longitudinal time-point 2. Each CDR3 protein is one row after TCRdb ran MiXCR on the 5' RACE reads. Of roughly 49,000 distinct CDR3 sequences in the sample, about 12% were seen once. Sequences were obtained from PBMCs. The receptors derive from a male donor with HTLV-1-associated myelopathy (HAM/TSP).

The V and J genes are TRBV5-1 and TRBJ2-3; 8 nucleotides align to TRBD1. The CDR3 runs 17 residues. Trimming at V came to 4 bases and at J to 5 bases, leaving 15 bases not matched to a gene. From germline, CDR1 is SGHRS and CDR2 YFSETQ. This CDR3 reads CASSRLTGTGEEDTQYF. CDR3 DNA: TGCGCCAGCAGCCGCTTAACCGGGACAGGTGAAGAAGATACGCAGTATTTT.

This clonotype was observed at least ten times. The chain recombines TRBV7-2 with TRBJ2-3; TRBD2 is a possible D gene (6 bases). Germline V gene sequence: CDR1 SGHTA, CDR2 FQGNSA. The V end lost 3 bases, the J end lost 1 base, and 14 bases lay between the germline ends. The CDR3 has 16 residues. The CDR3 sequence: CASSLISGSGTDTQYF. CDR3 DNA sequence: TGTGCCAGCAGCTTGATCTCCGGGAGCGGCACAGATACGCAGTATTTT. Full variable domain (missing parts from reference TRBV7-2 and TRBJ2-3): GAGVSQSPSNKVTEKGKDVELRCDPISGHTALYWYRQSLGQGLEFLIYFQGNSAPDKSGLPSDRFSAERTGGSVSTLTIQRTQQEDSAVYLCASSLISGSGTDTQYFGPGTRLTVL.

V gene TRBV7-8 combines with J gene TRBJ2-2; weak D call: TRBD1 (5 bases). This CDR3 is built from 13 residues. V was clipped by 4 bases and J by 6 bases, with 9 bases between them. Germline CDR1 SGHVS, CDR2 FQNEAQ. The CDR3 reads CASSSPGSGELFF. CDR3 sequence (DNA): TGTGCCAGCAGCTCTCCAGGGTCCGGGGAGCTGTTTTTT. Combining the CDR3 with reference TRBV7-8 and TRBJ2-2 gives the whole variable domain GAGVSQSPRYKVAKRGQDVALRCDPISGHVSLFWYQQALGQGPEFLTYFQNEAQLDKSGLPSDRFFAERPEGSVSTLKIQRTQQEDSAVYLCASSSPGSGELFFGEGSRLTVL.

Many counts were recorded for this clonotype. This chain connects TRBV28 to TRBJ2-3, with unresolved D. The CDR3 has 12 amino acids. CDR1 and CDR2 (germline): MDHEN, SYDVKM. V gave up 3 bases and J gave up 6 bases, with 7 bases separating them. The CDR3 region is CASSLSSDTQYF. The CDR3 DNA follows: TGTGCCAGCAGTTTGTCTAGTGATACGCAGTATTTT.

In this sample, this clonotype turned up many times. J is TRBJ1-5 and V is TRBV24-1, with 8 bases lining up with TRBD1. The V gene's germline CDR1 is KGHDR and CDR2 SFDVKD. The V segment lost 3 bases and the J segment 3 bases; nucleotides outside the gene matches: 3. CDR3 length: 15 amino acids. The CDR3: CATSDGRGLNQPQHF. CDR3 nucleotides: TGTGCCACCAGTGATGGCAGGGGGCTCAATCAGCCCCAGCATTTT.

In this sample, this clonotype turned up many times. In nucleotides, the CDR3 is TGTGCCAGCAGCTTAAAAGCGGGGGGGACCTCGGTACAGTATTTT. Encoded protein: CASSLKAGGTSVQYF. The chain has TRBV7-3 and TRBJ2-3, with TRBD2 matching 10 bases. Germline assignment: CDR1 SGHTA and CDR2 FQGTGA. The length of the CDR3 is 15 residues. Losses at the gene ends were 1 base for V and 12 bases for J; bases not matched to a gene: 10.

This clonotype was recorded at least ten times. The V and J genes are TRBV3-1 and TRBJ2-5, with D maybe TRBD2 (5 bases). The CDR3 sequence is 13 residues long. The V and J ends lost 6 bases and 3 bases respectively, with 11 bases between them. CDR1 LGHDT and CDR2 YNNKEL come from the germline V gene (reference sequence). The CDR3 coding sequence is TGTGCCAGCAGAACCGTCGGGAAAGAGACCCAGTACTTC. It is translated as CASRTVGKETQYF.

Many counts were recorded for this clonotype. This rearrangement joins TRBV20-1 to TRBJ2-7, with 8 bases matching TRBD2. CDR1 and CDR2 from the germline V gene are DFQATT and SNEGSKA (reference sequence). CDR3 length: 15 residues. Trimming took 2 bases from V and 5 from J; bases not matched to a gene: 11. CDR3 in DNA: TGCAGTGCTAGATCGCGGGGAGCGGGGGTCCACGAGCAGTACTTC. Residues: CSARSRGAGVHEQYF.

This clonotype was detected many times. The rearrangement links TRBV7-2 to TRBJ1-6, with D unresolved. CDR1 and CDR2 (germline): SGHTA, FQGNSA. With 2 bases removed from V and 3 bases from J, the gap between germline ends came to 11 bases. CDR3 length: 16 residues. In DNA, the CDR3 is TGTGCCAGCAGCTTAAGGCCAGCGGTCTATAATTCACCCCTCCACTTT. Translation: CASSLRPAVYNSPLHF.

This clonotype has at least ten counts. The chain is built from TRBV5-1 and TRBJ2-7; the D call may be TRBD1 or TRBD2 (5 bases each). CDR3 length equals 14 residues. The V and J ends lost 3 bases and 0 bases respectively, with 10 bases between them. Germline CDR1 reads SGHRS; CDR2 reads YFSETQ. DNA for the CDR3: TGCGCCAGCAGCTCAGGGACCGGCTCCTACGAGCAGTACTTC. This encodes CASSSGTGSYEQYF.

Ten or more counts support this clonotype. The chain combines TRBV28 with TRBJ1-1; D is undetermined. Germline loops: CDR1 MDHEN, CDR2 SYDVKM. This CDR3 has 13 residues. Trimming pared 7 bases from V and 4 bases from J, leaving 13 bases between. The CDR3 region has the DNA TGTGCCAGCATCCTCGGGGTGAGCACTGAAGCTTTCTTT. Its translation is CASILGVSTEAFF. The variable domain in full, with the rest retrieved from reference TRBV28 and TRBJ1-1, is DVKVTQSSRYLVKRTGEKVFLECVQDMDHENMFWYRQDPGLGLRLIYFSYDVKMKEKGDIPEGYSVSREKKERFSLILESASTNQTSMYLCASILGVSTEAFFGQGTRLTVV.

This clonotype came up many times. The gene calls are TRBV10-3 and TRBJ2-3; D gene ambiguous. V shed 2 bases and J shed 4 bases, with 4 bases lying between them. The CDR3 is 12 amino acids. Germline assignment: CDR1 ENHRY and CDR2 SYGVKD. CDR3 amino acids: CAISEGADTQYF. DNA for the CDR3: TGTGCCATCAGTGAGGGGGCAGATACGCAGTATTTT.

This clonotype was detected ten times or more. The rearrangement links TRBV5-1 to TRBJ2-3, with 14 bases fitting TRBD2. Per the germline V gene, CDR1 is SGHRS and CDR2 is YFSETQ. The V and J ends lost 0 bases and 3 bases, in that order; junction bases with no gene match: 3. This CDR3 is built from 17 residues. As DNA, the CDR3 is TGCGCCAGCAGCTTGGGACTAGCGGGGGGGCGAACAGATACGCAGTATTTT. Protein product: CASSLGLAGGRTDTQYF.

The V gene is TRBV6-2 or TRBV6-3, the J gene TRBJ2-3; 9 bases align to TRBD2. Germline values: CDR1 MNHEY, CDR2 SVGEGT. The CDR3 consists of 15 residues. V shed 6 bases, J shed 8 bases, and the junction held 12 bases outside the gene matches. CDR3 bases: TGTGCCAGCAGCATAGGCGGGGGGGCCGAGGCTACGCAGTATTTT. It encodes CASSIGGGAEATQYF.

A word on this clonotype: The junction differs from germline at one of its ends, possibly a read error. The chain joins TRBV3-1 to TRBJ2-1, with D perhaps TRBD2 (6 bases). Germline CDR1 LGHDT, CDR2 YNNKEL (reference sequence). The CDR3 runs 16 residues. The CDR3 nucleotides are TGTGCAAGCAGCCATGGGATTGGGGGGACTGGAGATGAGCAGTTCTTC. Its translation is CASSHGIGGTGDEQFF.

This clonotype was observed many times. This rearrangement joins TRBV20-1 to TRBJ2-3; 9 positions match TRBD2. Trimming removed 4 bases from V and 3 bases from J; junction bases left unmatched: 2. CDR3 length: 13 residues. In germline, CDR1 is DFQATT, CDR2 SNEGSKA (reference sequence). As DNA, the CDR3 is TGCAGTGCTAAGGCGGGGGGGACAGATACGCAGTATTTT. This sequence encodes CSAKAGGTDTQYF.

The sample holds many counts of this clonotype. V and J are TRBV10-1 and TRBJ2-2; the D gene is possibly TRBD1 (5 bases). CDR1 is WNHNN and CDR2 is SYGVQD in the germline V gene (reference sequence). The length of the CDR3 is 15 residues. V lost 3 bases to trimming and J lost 2 bases, with 10 bases between them. The CDR3 DNA reads TGCGCCAGCAGTGAAGCCAGGGCCAACACCGGGGAGCTGTTTTTT. The encoded protein is CASSEARANTGELFF.

At least ten counts were recorded for this clonotype. J is TRBJ1-3 and V is TRBV12-3 or TRBV12-4; 7 bases fit TRBD1. This CDR3 region has 15 residues. Trimming took 5 bases from V and 4 from J; bases not matched to a gene: 8. CDR3 bases: TGTGCCAGCAGTGACGACAGGGCGCGCGGAAACACCATATATTTT. It yields the protein CASSDDRARGNTIYF.

This clonotype was observed a few times. The chain joins TRBV18 to TRBJ2-7, with unresolved D. The length of the CDR3 is 16 residues. Looked up from germline, CDR1 is KGHSH and CDR2 is LQKENI. Trimming took 2 bases from V and 2 from J, leaving 16 bases between them. The chain's CDR3 is CASSPTGPGITYEQYF. The CDR3 coding sequence is TGTGCCAGCTCACCAACCGGGCCAGGTATTACCTACGAGCAGTACTTC.

The chain recombines TRBV27 with TRBJ2-7; 7 bases align to TRBD1. The CDR3 is made up of 13 amino acids. Germline CDR1 is MNHEY and CDR2 is SMNVEV (reference sequence). Unmatched junction bases numbered 4, after V lost 5 bases and J lost 3 bases. The DNA of the CDR3 is TGTGCCAGCAGTATCCGGGACAGCTACGAGCAGTACTTC. Its protein is CASSIRDSYEQYF.

This clonotype was counted many times. The CDR3 nucleotides read TGCGCCAGCAGCTTGGAGGGTTCCCCCTACGAGCAGTACTTC. Amino acid sequence: CASSLEGSPYEQYF. The chain combines TRBV5-1 with TRBJ2-7; unclear D gene. Trimming pared 0 bases from V and 2 bases from J, leaving 9 bases between. Germline V gene lookup returns CDR1 SGHRS and CDR2 YFSETQ. The CDR3 covers 14 residues.